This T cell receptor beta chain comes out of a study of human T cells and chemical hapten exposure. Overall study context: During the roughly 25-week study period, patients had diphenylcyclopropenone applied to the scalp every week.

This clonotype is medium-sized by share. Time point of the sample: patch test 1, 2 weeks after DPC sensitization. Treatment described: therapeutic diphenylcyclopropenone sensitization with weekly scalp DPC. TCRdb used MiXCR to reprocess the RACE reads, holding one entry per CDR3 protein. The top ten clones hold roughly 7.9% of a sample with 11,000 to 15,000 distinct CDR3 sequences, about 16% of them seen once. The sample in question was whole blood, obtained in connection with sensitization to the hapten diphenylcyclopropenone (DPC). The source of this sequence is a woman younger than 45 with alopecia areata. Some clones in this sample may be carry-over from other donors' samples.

CDR3: CASSLQVGGGYTF. For the CDR3, the DNA is TGTGCCAGCTCACTCCAGGTGGGAGGCGGCTACACCTTC. This rearrangement joins TRBV18 to TRBJ1-2; D uncertain. With 4 bases removed from V and 8 bases from J, the gap between germline ends came to 14 bases. Germline CDR1 and CDR2: KGHSH and LQKENI. CDR3 length equals 13 residues. Supplemented by reference TRBV18 and TRBJ1-2, the full variable domain reads NAGVMQNPRHLVRRRGQEARLRCSPMKGHSHVYWYRQLPEEGLKFMVYLQKENIIDESGMPKERFSAEFPKEGPSILRIQQVVRGDSAAYFCASSLQVGGGYTFGSGTRLTVV.